Below are 30 T cell receptor beta chains sequenced from a single sample in a study of shared clonotypes between healthy human individuals. Naive CD8 cells comprised CD45RO-negative, CCR7-positively selected cells, excluding terminally differentiated effector memory CD45RA+ cells. Only in-frame clones appear in the TCRdb table, and some are missing; sequencing was by immunoSEQ multiplex PCR. This sample carries millions of clones, about 95% of them seen once, and the ten largest clones take about 1.1%. Sequencing used naive CD8+ T cells sorted from blood. These receptors came from a man aged 18 to 30 in good health.

The gene calls are TRBV14 and TRBJ2-5, with TRBD1 matching 8 bases. Germline trimming cut 2 bases from V and 4 bases from J; bases unmatched to any gene: 3. This CDR3 region has 14 residues. Germline V gene lookup returns CDR1 SGHDN and CDR2 FVKESK. CDR3 sequence (DNA): TGTGCCAGCAGCCAATTCGACAGGGGAGAGACCCAGTACTTC. This encodes CASSQFDRGETQYF.

The chain is built from TRBV5-5 and TRBJ2-7; D might be TRBD1 (6 bases). CDR1 and CDR2 (germline): SGHKS, YYEKEE (reference sequence). CDR3 size: 13 residues. With 0 bases removed from V and 12 bases from J, the gap between germline ends came to 16 bases. CDR3 region: CASSLDRQALGYF. DNA for the CDR3: TGTGCCAGCAGCTTGGATAGACAGGCCCTCGGGTACTTC.

V and J are TRBV6-9 and TRBJ2-7; 7 positions agree with TRBD2. Germline V gene sequence: CDR1 MNHGY, CDR2 SVAAGI. J gave up 0 bases and V 6 bases, and 8 bases lay outside the gene matches. This CDR3 has 15 amino acids. CDR3 region: CASRGEAGCSYEQYF. As DNA, the CDR3 is TGTGCCAGCAGGGGGGAAGCGGGATGCTCCTACGAGCAGTACTTC.

The chain couples TRBV27 to TRBJ2-3; no firm D call. The CDR3 is 13 amino acids. Germline CDR1 MNHEY, CDR2 SMNVEV (reference sequence). V lost 5 bases to trimming and J lost 2 bases, with 8 bases between them. CDR3 in DNA: TGTGCCAGCAGTCCCTACTCCACAGATACGCAGTATTTT. Its translation is CASSPYSTDTQYF.

The genes are TRBV9 and TRBJ2-7; tentatively, D is TRBD2 (5 bases). CDR1 and CDR2 from the germline V gene are SGDLS and YYNGEE. V was cut by 4 bases and J by 5 bases, with 13 bases left in between. CDR3 length: 13 amino acids. The CDR3 nucleotides read TGTGCCAGCAGCTCCATTTCCGGGGACGAGCAGTACTTC. This encodes CASSSISGDEQYF.

This clone was seen only once. The chain links TRBV28 to TRBJ2-2; 7 bases map to TRBD1. The CDR3 runs 15 residues. J lost 1 base, V lost 2 bases, and 1 base had no gene match. Germline CDR1 reads MDHEN; CDR2 reads SYDVKM. The DNA of the CDR3 is TGTGCCAGCAGTTTACACAGGGGGAACACCGGGGAGCTGTTTTTT. It specifies CASSLHRGNTGELFF.

This clone was detected only once. The J gene is TRBJ1-1, the V gene TRBV2; 8 bases agree with TRBD1. The CDR3 sequence is 16 residues long. Germline V gives CDR1 SNHLY, CDR2 FYNNEI. Trimming removed 3 bases from V and 0 bases from J; junction bases left unmatched: 6. The CDR3 region has the DNA TGTGCCAGCAGTGAGGGACAGGTATACATGAACACTGAAGCTTTCTTT. Its protein is CASSEGQVYMNTEAFF.

The gene calls are TRBV4-1 and TRBJ2-2, with TRBD1 matching 8 bases. The CDR3 runs to 17 residues. V was pared by 1 base and J by 1 base, with 5 bases of the junction left unmatched. The V gene's germline CDR1 is MGHRA and CDR2 YSYEKL. This CDR3 reads CASSQVLTGENTGELFF. Here the CDR3 DNA reads TGCGCCAGCAGCCAAGTCTTGACAGGGGAGAACACCGGGGAGCTGTTTTTT.

A single count supports this clone. This chain connects TRBV6-5 to TRBJ1-1; D unclear. CDR1 and CDR2 (germline): MNHEY, SVGAGI. The length of the CDR3 is 11 residues. The V and J ends lost 10 bases and 10 bases respectively, with 16 bases between them. The chain's CDR3 is CATGTSSGAFF. In DNA form, the CDR3 reads TGTGCCACCGGAACATCCTCGGGAGCTTTCTTT.

J is TRBJ2-4 and V is TRBV27; D is possibly TRBD2 (6 bases). The CDR3 is 12 residues long. V shed 8 bases and J shed 5 bases, with 10 bases lying between them. CDR1 MNHEY and CDR2 SMNVEV come from the germline V gene (reference sequence). Written as DNA, the CDR3 is TGTGCCAGCGCGGGAATGGAAAACATTCAGTACTTC. Its translation: CASAGMENIQYF.

The table lists this clone with a few counts. The chain employs TRBV4-1 and TRBJ1-6, with D perhaps matching TRBD1 (6 bases). The germline V gene encodes CDR1 MGHRA and CDR2 YSYEKL. Trimming stripped 1 base from V and 10 bases from J, with 20 bases between. The CDR3 extends over 17 amino acids. The CDR3 spells CASSQVGETGRNSPLHF. The DNA for the CDR3 is TGCGCCAGCAGCCAAGTCGGCGAGACAGGCCGCAACTCACCCCTCCACTTT.

The genes are TRBV7-8 and TRBJ2-5; 7 bases map to TRBD2. The CDR3 runs 14 residues. Germline V gives CDR1 SGHVS, CDR2 FQNEAQ. V was clipped by 6 bases and J by 5 bases; unmatched bases: 9. The CDR3 bases are TGTGCCAGCAGATGGGGGGGAGGGTTGGAGACCCAGTACTTC. Residues: CASRWGGGLETQYF.

The V and J genes are TRBV2 and TRBJ2-5; 11 bases match TRBD2. This CDR3 comprises 15 residues. V was pared by 8 bases and J by 4 bases, with 9 bases of the junction left unmatched. Germline-derived CDR1 and CDR2 are SNHLY and FYNNEI. This CDR3 is CASLGLAERGETQYF. In nucleotides, the CDR3 is TGTGCCAGCCTGGGACTAGCGGAACGTGGAGAGACCCAGTACTTC.

This sequence joins TRBV6-1 and TRBJ2-1; 11 positions match TRBD2. CDR1 and CDR2 (germline): MNHNS, SASEGT. The CDR3 runs to 17 residues. The ends lost 4 bases at V and 4 bases at J; junction bases unmatched: 9. This chain's CDR3 is CASSVASGGLGYNEQFF. For the CDR3, the DNA is TGTGCCAGCAGTGTGGCTAGCGGGGGGCTCGGATACAATGAGCAGTTCTTC.

V and J are TRBV6-5 and TRBJ2-1, with 7 bases matching TRBD1. Germline V gene sequence: CDR1 MNHEY, CDR2 SVGAGI. The CDR3 is 14 amino acids. J lost 10 bases, V lost 4 bases, and 10 bases had no gene match. For the CDR3, the DNA is TGTGCCAGCAGTTCAAGACAGGGAATGAGGGAGCAGTTCTTC. It yields the protein CASSSRQGMREQFF.

The chain carries TRBV6-5 and TRBJ2-1; 7 bases fit TRBD2. Germline lookup yields CDR1 MNHEY and CDR2 SVGAGI. The CDR3 is 16 amino acids. Losses at the gene ends were 2 bases for V and 4 bases for J; bases not matched to a gene: 8. CDR3 loop: CASSYLGDGRYNEQFF. The CDR3 region has the DNA TGTGCCAGCAGTTACCTGGGGGACGGGAGGTACAATGAGCAGTTCTTC.

On this clone itself: The same CDR3 can be traced to other DNA sequences in this sample. The chain uses TRBV7-6 and TRBJ2-1, with 9 positions matching TRBD2. The ends lost 3 bases at V and 3 bases at J; junction bases unmatched: 0. The CDR3 spans 14 residues. Germline V CDR1 and CDR2: SGHVS, FNYEAQ. The CDR3 sequence: CASSFSGGYNEQFF. CDR3 nucleotide sequence: TGTGCCAGCAGCTTTAGCGGGGGCTACAATGAGCAGTTCTTC.

V and J are TRBV29-1 and TRBJ2-1; 7 bases line up with TRBD1. The germline V gene has CDR1 SQVTM and CDR2 ANQGSEA. V gave up 5 bases and J gave up 0 bases; unmatched junction bases: 4. This CDR3 has 14 residues. The CDR3 here is CSVIQGTSYNEQFF. For the CDR3, the DNA is TGCAGCGTTATACAGGGGACCTCCTACAATGAGCAGTTCTTC.

This clone was recorded a few times. V and J are TRBV10-3 and TRBJ1-4; D perhaps matches TRBD1 (5 bases). V lost 3 bases to trimming and J lost 7 bases, with 12 bases between them. CDR1 is ENHRY, CDR2 SYGVKD, per germline. The CDR3 runs 14 residues. CDR3: CAISERGVGEKLFF. CDR3 nucleotides: TGTGCCATCAGTGAAAGGGGAGTCGGTGAAAAACTGTTTTTT.

J is TRBJ2-5 and V is TRBV7-9; the D gene could be TRBD1 or TRBD2 (5 bases each). Trimming left V 5 bases short and J 3 bases short, with 16 bases between. Germline-derived CDR1 and CDR2 are SEHNR and FQNEAQ (reference sequence). CDR3 size: 15 residues. The CDR3 bases are TGTGCCAGCAGCCCGCCCGGGACCGTTGAAGAGACCCAGTACTTC. Protein product: CASSPPGTVEETQYF. Filled out from reference TRBV7-9 and TRBJ2-5, the complete variable domain reads DTGVSQNPRHKITKRGQNVTFRCDPISEHNRLYWYRQTLGQGPEFLTYFQNEAQLEKSRLLSDRFSAERPKGSFSTLEIQRTEQGDSAMYLCASSPPGTVEETQYFGPGTRLLVL.

The J gene is TRBJ2-5, the V gene TRBV20-1; D might be TRBD1 (6 bases). The closer fit of TRBJ2-7 to the DNA end suggests the J call may be wrong. This CDR3 spans 11 amino acids. The germline V gene encodes CDR1 DFQATT and CDR2 SNEGSKA (reference sequence). CDR3 sequence (DNA): TGCAGTGCTAATGACAGGCTCGAGCAGTACTTC. Its protein product is CSANDRLEQYF.

DNA for the CDR3: TGTGCCAGCAGCTTGTCCCCAGACAGGGAGAACACTGAAGCTTTCTTT. Its translation is CASSLSPDRENTEAFF. This rearrangement joins TRBV5-8 to TRBJ1-1; 7 nucleotides agree with TRBD1. Germline assignment: CDR1 SGHTS and CDR2 YDEGEE. The ends lost 1 base at V and 1 base at J; junction bases unmatched: 7. CDR3 length: 16 amino acids.

This rearrangement joins TRBV5-6 to TRBJ1-3; 8 bases align to TRBD1. J gave up 3 bases and V 0 bases, and 8 bases lay outside the gene matches. Germline V lookup: CDR1 SGHDT, CDR2 YYEEEE. This CDR3 comprises 17 residues. This CDR3 reads CASSLGQGLWSGNTIYF. The CDR3 region has the DNA TGTGCCAGCAGCTTGGGACAGGGGCTCTGGAGTGGAAACACCATATATTTT.

This chain joins TRBV9 and TRBJ2-7; 8 bases match TRBD1. Unmatched junction bases numbered 6, after V lost 4 bases and J lost 0 bases. The CDR3 covers 15 residues. CDR1 SGDLS and CDR2 YYNGEE come from the germline V gene. Here the CDR3 reads CASSPRTGGSYEQYF. DNA for the CDR3: TGTGCCAGCAGCCCGCGAACAGGGGGCTCCTACGAGCAGTACTTC.

A single count supports this clone. The chain is built from TRBV30 and TRBJ1-1, with D hard to call. Trimming took 3 bases from V and 1 from J, leaving 9 bases between them. This CDR3 has 13 residues. Germline values: CDR1 GTSNPN, CDR2 SVGIG (reference sequence). CDR3: CAWSPDSNTEAFF. CDR3 DNA sequence: TGTGCCTGGAGCCCAGATTCGAACACTGAAGCTTTCTTT. The full variable domain, with the rest looked up from reference TRBV30 and TRBJ1-1, is SQTIHQWPATLVQPVGSPLSLECTVEGTSNPNLYWYRQAAGRGLQLLFYSVGIGQISSEVPQNLSASRPQDRQFILSSKKLLLSDSGFYLCAWSPDSNTEAFFGQGTRLTVV.

This sequence joins TRBV7-9 and TRBJ2-7; TRBD1 agrees at 7 bases. The CDR3 has 14 amino acids. Germline V lookup: CDR1 SEHNR, CDR2 FQNEAQ (reference sequence). With V trimmed by 4 bases and J by 3 bases, 6 bases remained unmatched. The CDR3 spells CASSSGQTFYEQYF. The CDR3 bases are TGTGCCAGCAGCTCGGGACAGACATTCTACGAGCAGTACTTC.

This clone was seen a single time. The rearrangement links TRBV28 to TRBJ2-7, with D maybe TRBD1 (5 bases). The V end lost 3 bases, the J end lost 5 bases, and 8 bases lay between the germline ends. In germline, CDR1 is MDHEN, CDR2 SYDVKM. CDR3 size: 12 residues. The DNA for the CDR3 is TGTGCCAGCAGTTTCAGGGCCCACGAGCAGTACTTC. It specifies CASSFRAHEQYF.

This chain links TRBV5-4 with TRBJ1-1, with D maybe TRBD1 (6 bases). The CDR3 loop spans 15 amino acids. Germline V gene lookup returns CDR1 SGHNT and CDR2 YYREEE (reference sequence). V dropped 0 bases and J dropped 0 bases, with 9 bases sitting between them. For the CDR3, the DNA is TGTGCCAGCAGCTTGGTGGCAGGGGTGAACACTGAAGCTTTCTTT. This codes for CASSLVAGVNTEAFF.

The rearrangement links TRBV5-8 to TRBJ1-1; D unclear. CDR3 size: 15 residues. V was cut by 0 bases and J by 0 bases, with 9 bases left in between. Germline CDR1 SGHTS, CDR2 YDEGEE. CDR3 in amino acids: CASSLDWIMNTEAFF. The CDR3 DNA reads TGTGCCAGCAGCTTGGATTGGATCATGAACACTGAAGCTTTCTTT.

V is TRBV27 and J is TRBJ2-1; 7 bases fit TRBD2. The germline V gene encodes CDR1 MNHEY and CDR2 SMNVEV (reference sequence). The CDR3 is 13 residues long. Unmatched junction bases numbered 6, after V lost 7 bases and J lost 6 bases. In DNA, the CDR3 is TGTGCCAGCACGAGTGCGGGAGCCAATGAGCAGTTCTTC. This codes for CASTSAGANEQFF.